The 13 T cell receptor beta chains listed next were all sequenced from one sample in a study of beta chain features in type 1 diabetes. The investigators reverse transcribed all of the isolated RNA, so they sequenced expressed TCRB transcripts. The repertoire was sequenced with immunoSEQ multiplex PCR; TCRdb's copy has only in-frame clones and lacks some. The repertoire includes around 500,000 clones, approximately 10% of them detected once, and approximately 0.05% sits in the top ten. Material: naive CD4+ T cells from blood. The receptors come from a young woman in good health.

This clone has a handful of counts. The chain employs TRBV7-9 and TRBJ2-5, with 9 bases identical to TRBD1. Germline V gene data show CDR1 as SEHNR and CDR2 as FQNEAQ (reference sequence). This CDR3 has 14 amino acids. V lost 5 bases to trimming and J lost 7 bases; unmatched junction nucleotides: 8. The CDR3 region has the DNA TGTGCCAGCAGCACCTGGACAGGGGAGGTGACCCAGTACTTC. Protein product: CASSTWTGEVTQYF.

This clone has a handful of counts. This chain joins TRBV18 and TRBJ1-4; possible D gene TRBD1, 5 bases. CDR3 length equals 15 residues. Germline V CDR1 and CDR2: KGHSH, LQKENI. Trimming removed 3 bases at V and 7 bases at J, with 15 bases between. CDR3 coding DNA: TGTGCCAGCTCACCCCCCGGGACGGGGGGTGAAAAACTGTTTTTT. It is translated as CASSPPGTGGEKLFF.

The chain combines TRBV2 with TRBJ2-7; 7 bases are a match to TRBD1. Germline V gene sequence: CDR1 SNHLY, CDR2 FYNNEI. CDR3 length: 14 residues. V trimming: 6 bases; J trimming: 6 bases; junction bases outside the gene matches: 11. The CDR3 protein is CASRGQVNSVEQYV. DNA for the CDR3: TGTGCCAGCAGAGGACAGGTCAATTCTGTCGAGCAGTACGTC.

This chain links TRBV9 with TRBJ2-7; maybe TRBD2 (6 bases). CDR3 length equals 15 residues. Germline V gene data show CDR1 as SGDLS and CDR2 as YYNGEE. Trimming took off 0 bases at V and 2 bases at J, with 12 bases between the two ends. CDR3 residues: CASSVEAGTAYEQYF. The CDR3 bases are TGTGCCAGCAGCGTAGAGGCGGGAACGGCCTACGAGCAGTACTTC. The full variable domain, in which reference TRBV9 and TRBJ2-7 provide the parts outside the CDR3, is DSGVTQTPKHLITATGQRVTLRCSPRSGDLSVYWYQQSLDQGLQFLIQYYNGEERAKGNILERFSAQQFPDLHSELNLSSLELGDSALYFCASSVEAGTAYEQYFGPGTRLTVT.

With respect to this clone: Different DNA sequences within this sample yield the same CDR3. The J gene is TRBJ2-1, the V gene TRBV5-4; D is ambiguous. Trimming cost V 4 bases and J 7 bases, with 9 bases left between them. The CDR3 runs to 12 residues. CDR1 and CDR2 from the germline V gene are SGHNT and YYREEE (reference sequence). The CDR3 DNA reads TGTGCCAGCAGCCTCCAGTCAAATGAGCAGTTCTTC. This codes for CASSLQSNEQFF.

The chain has TRBV7-6 and TRBJ2-7; D may be TRBD2 (6 bases). The ends were cut back, 1 base at V and 3 bases at J, with 13 bases in the middle. Germline V gene sequence: CDR1 SGHVS, CDR2 FNYEAQ. This CDR3 is 15 amino acids long. The CDR3, as DNA: TGTGCCAGCAGCTTAGGGGGGACTCTGTTCTACGAGCAGTACTTC. It is translated as CASSLGGTLFYEQYF.

This CDR3 reads CATSRVVAGAKNIQYF. The DNA for the CDR3 is TGTGCCACCAGCAGAGTGGTAGCGGGAGCCAAAAACATTCAGTACTTC. The J gene is TRBJ2-4, the V gene TRBV15; TRBD2 agrees at 7 bases. The CDR3 covers 16 residues. Germline V lookup: CDR1 LNHNV, CDR2 YYDKDF (reference sequence). With V trimmed by 1 base and J by 0 bases, 3 bases remained unmatched.

This clone was seen a handful of times. The CDR3 nucleotides read TGCGCCAGCAGTGGAGGACACCAAAAGAACTACGAGCAGTACGTC. This encodes CASSGGHQKNYEQYV. The rearrangement uses TRBV23-1 and TRBJ2-7; either TRBD1 or TRBD2 may fit D (5 bases each). TRBV23-1 is treated as an ORF (open reading frame) with a function not yet certain. The CDR3 is 15 amino acids. The V end lost 5 bases, the J end lost 3 bases, and 17 bases lay between the germline ends.

This clone appeared a few times. The chain combines TRBV25-1 with TRBJ1-2, with TRBD1 as a possible D gene (5 bases). The CDR3 is 15 amino acids. Between the trimmed V and J ends, which lost 0 bases and 4 bases, there was a span of 12 bases. CDR1 is MGHDK, CDR2 SYGVNS, per germline. This chain's CDR3 is CASSEYRGAGYGYTF. The CDR3 DNA sequence: TGTGCCAGCAGTGAATATCGAGGGGCCGGCTATGGCTACACCTTC.

This clone was observed a handful of times. In nucleotides, the CDR3 is TGTGCCAGCAGCGCGACAGGGTTAAGGAGTGACAAAAACATTCAGTACTTC. Amino acid sequence: CASSATGLRSDKNIQYF. The J gene is TRBJ2-4, the V gene TRBV13; 7 bases are a match to TRBD1. Germline V lookup: CDR1 PRHDT, CDR2 FYEKMQ (reference sequence). The CDR3 is made up of 17 amino acids. V shed 5 bases, J shed 3 bases, and the junction held 13 bases outside the gene matches.

This clone was seen more than once but under ten times. The chain links TRBV14 to TRBJ2-5; 12 bases agree with TRBD2. This CDR3 comprises 16 residues. Germline V gene data show CDR1 as SGHDN and CDR2 as FVKESK. V was clipped by 1 base and J by 5 bases; unmatched bases: 5. The CDR3 is CASSQGTSGVSETQYF. The CDR3 nucleotides read TGTGCCAGCAGCCAAGGGACTAGCGGGGTCAGCGAGACCCAGTACTTC.

The CDR3 DNA follows: TGTGCCAGCTCGCCCCTAGGGGCGGGTTCCTCCTACAATGAGCAGTTCTTC. Its translation is CASSPLGAGSSYNEQFF. The rearrangement links TRBV18 to TRBJ2-1; D could derive from TRBD1 or TRBD2 (5 bases each). Germline V lookup: CDR1 KGHSH, CDR2 LQKENI. V was shortened by 6 bases and J by 0 bases, with 18 bases between the two germline ends. The CDR3 extends over 17 amino acids.

V and J are TRBV18 and TRBJ1-1; no clear D. Germline V CDR1 and CDR2: KGHSH, LQKENI. V gave up 2 bases and J gave up 6 bases, with 13 bases separating them. This CDR3 has 14 residues. CDR3 sequence: CASSPTTNYAEAFF. Here the CDR3 DNA reads TGTGCCAGCTCACCAACTACCAACTACGCTGAAGCTTTCTTT.